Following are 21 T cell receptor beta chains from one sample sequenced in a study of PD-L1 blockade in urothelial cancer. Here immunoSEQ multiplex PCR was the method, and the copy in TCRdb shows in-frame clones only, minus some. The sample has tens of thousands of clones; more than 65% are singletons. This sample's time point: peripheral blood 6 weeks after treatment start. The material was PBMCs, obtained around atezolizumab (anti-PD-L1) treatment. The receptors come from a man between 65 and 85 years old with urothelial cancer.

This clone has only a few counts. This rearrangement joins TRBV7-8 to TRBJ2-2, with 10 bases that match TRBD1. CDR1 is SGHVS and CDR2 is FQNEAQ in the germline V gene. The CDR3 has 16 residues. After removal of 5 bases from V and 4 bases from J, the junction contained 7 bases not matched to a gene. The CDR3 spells CASSRWTGGITGELFF. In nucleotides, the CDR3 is TGTGCCAGCAGCCGTTGGACAGGGGGGATCACCGGGGAGCTGTTTTTT.

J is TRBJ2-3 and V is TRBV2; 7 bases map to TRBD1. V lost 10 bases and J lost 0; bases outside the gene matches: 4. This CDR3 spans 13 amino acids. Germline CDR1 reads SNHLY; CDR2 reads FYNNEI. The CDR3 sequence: CANGDRSTDTQYF. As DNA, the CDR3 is TGTGCCAATGGGGACAGAAGCACAGATACGCAGTATTTT.

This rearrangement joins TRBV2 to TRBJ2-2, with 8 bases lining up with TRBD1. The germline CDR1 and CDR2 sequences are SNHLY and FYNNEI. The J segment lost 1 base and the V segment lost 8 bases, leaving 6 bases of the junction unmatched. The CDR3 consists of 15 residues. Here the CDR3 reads CASEPGQENTGELFF. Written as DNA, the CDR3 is TGTGCCAGCGAACCGGGACAGGAGAACACCGGGGAGCTGTTTTTT.

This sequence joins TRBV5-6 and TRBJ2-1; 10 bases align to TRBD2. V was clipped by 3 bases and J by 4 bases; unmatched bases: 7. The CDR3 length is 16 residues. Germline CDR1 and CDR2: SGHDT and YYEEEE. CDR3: CASSYRTSGLYNEQFF. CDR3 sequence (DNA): TGTGCCAGCAGCTACAGGACTAGCGGCCTTTACAATGAGCAGTTCTTC.

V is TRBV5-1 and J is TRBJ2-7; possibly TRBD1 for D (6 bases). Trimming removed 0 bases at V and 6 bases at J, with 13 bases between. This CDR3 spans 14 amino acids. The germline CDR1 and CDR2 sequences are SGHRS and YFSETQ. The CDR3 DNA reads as TGCGCCAGCAGCTTGGTTGGGGGCCAGTTCGAGCAGTACTTC. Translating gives CASSLVGGQFEQYF. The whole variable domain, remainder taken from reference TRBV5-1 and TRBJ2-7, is KAGVTQTPRYLIKTRGQQVTLSCSPISGHRSVSWYQQTPGQGLQFLFEYFSETQRNKGNFPGRFSGRQFSNSRSEMNVSTLELGDSALYLCASSLVGGQFEQYFGPGTRLTVT.

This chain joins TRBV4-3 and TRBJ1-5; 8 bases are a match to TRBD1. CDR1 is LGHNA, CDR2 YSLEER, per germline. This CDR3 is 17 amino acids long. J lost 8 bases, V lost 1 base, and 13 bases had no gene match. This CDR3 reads CASSQGYRGALGEPQHF. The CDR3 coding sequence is TGCGCCAGCAGCCAAGGCTACAGGGGGGCGCTAGGTGAGCCCCAGCATTTT.

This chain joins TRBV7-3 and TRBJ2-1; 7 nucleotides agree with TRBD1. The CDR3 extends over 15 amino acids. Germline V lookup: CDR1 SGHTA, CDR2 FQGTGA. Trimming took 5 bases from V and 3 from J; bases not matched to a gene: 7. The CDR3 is CASSTDRAFYNEQFF. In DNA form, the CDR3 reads TGTGCCAGCAGCACCGACAGGGCCTTCTACAATGAGCAGTTCTTC.

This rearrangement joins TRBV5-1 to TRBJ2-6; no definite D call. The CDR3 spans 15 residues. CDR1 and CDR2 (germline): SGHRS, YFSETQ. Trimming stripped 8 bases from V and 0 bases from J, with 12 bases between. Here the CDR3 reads CASKITASGANVLTF. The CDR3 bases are TGCGCCAGTAAAATTACAGCCTCTGGGGCCAACGTCCTGACTTTC.

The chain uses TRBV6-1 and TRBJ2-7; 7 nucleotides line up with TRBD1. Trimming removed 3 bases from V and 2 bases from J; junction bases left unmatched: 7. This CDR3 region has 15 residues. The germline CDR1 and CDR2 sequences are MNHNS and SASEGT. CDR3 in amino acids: CASSDRGTVPYEQYF. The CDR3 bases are TGTGCCAGCAGTGATAGGGGGACAGTACCCTACGAGCAGTACTTC.

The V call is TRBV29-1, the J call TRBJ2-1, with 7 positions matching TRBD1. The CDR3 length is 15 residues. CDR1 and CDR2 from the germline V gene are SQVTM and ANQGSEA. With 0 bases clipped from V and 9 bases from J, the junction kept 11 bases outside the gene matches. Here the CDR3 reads CSVEEGDRETGEQFF. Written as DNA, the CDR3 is TGCAGCGTTGAAGAAGGAGACAGGGAGACAGGTGAGCAGTTCTTC.

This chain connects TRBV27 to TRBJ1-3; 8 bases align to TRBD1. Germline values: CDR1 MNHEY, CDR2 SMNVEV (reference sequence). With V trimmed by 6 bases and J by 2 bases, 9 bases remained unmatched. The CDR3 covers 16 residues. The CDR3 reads CASSSIKQGAGNTIYF. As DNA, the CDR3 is TGTGCCAGCAGCTCAATTAAACAGGGGGCTGGAAACACCATATATTTT.

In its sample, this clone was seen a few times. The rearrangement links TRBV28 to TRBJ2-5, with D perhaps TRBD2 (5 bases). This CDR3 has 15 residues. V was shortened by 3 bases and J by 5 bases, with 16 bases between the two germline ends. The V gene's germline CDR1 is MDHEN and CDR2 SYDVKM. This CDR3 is CASSLTGIGPETQYF. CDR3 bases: TGTGCCAGCAGTTTGACGGGAATCGGACCGGAGACCCAGTACTTC.

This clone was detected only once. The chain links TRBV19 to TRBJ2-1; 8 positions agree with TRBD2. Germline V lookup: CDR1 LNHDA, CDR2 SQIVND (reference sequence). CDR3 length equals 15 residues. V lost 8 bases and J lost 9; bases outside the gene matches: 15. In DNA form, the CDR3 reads TGTGCCAGTCAGACTGGCGGGAGGCCCGGGAGTGAGCAGTTCTTC. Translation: CASQTGGRPGSEQFF.

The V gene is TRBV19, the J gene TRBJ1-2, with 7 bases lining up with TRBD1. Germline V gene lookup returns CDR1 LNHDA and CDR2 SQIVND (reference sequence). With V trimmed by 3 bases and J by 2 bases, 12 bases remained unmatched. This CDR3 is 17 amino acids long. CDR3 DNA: TGTGCCAGTAGTATTGGAGGGGGCATTACCTTAAACTATGGCTACACCTTC. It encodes CASSIGGGITLNYGYTF. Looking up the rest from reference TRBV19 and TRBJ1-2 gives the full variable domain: DGGITQSPKYLFRKEGQNVTLSCEQNLNHDAMYWYRQDPGQGLRLIYYSQIVNDFQKGDIAEGYSVSREKKESFPLTVTSAQKNPTAFYLCASSIGGGITLNYGYTFGSGTRLTVV.

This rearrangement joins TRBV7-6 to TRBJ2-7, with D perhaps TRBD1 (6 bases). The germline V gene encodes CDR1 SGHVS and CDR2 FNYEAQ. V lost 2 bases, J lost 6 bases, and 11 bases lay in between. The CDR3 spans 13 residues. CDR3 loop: CASSLREGGEQYF. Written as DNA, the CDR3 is TGTGCCAGCAGCTTAAGGGAAGGGGGCGAGCAGTACTTC.

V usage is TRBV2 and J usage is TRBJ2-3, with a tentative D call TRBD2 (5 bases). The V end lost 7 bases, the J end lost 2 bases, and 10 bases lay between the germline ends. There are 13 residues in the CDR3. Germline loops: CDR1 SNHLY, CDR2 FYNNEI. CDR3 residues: CASMSGFTDTQYF. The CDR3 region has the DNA TGTGCCAGCATGTCGGGATTCACAGATACGCAGTATTTT.

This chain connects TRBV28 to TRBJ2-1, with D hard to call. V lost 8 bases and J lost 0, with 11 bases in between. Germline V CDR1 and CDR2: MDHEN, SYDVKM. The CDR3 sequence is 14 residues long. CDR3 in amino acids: CASPTLSSYNEQFF. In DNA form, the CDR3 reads TGTGCCAGCCCTACCTTGAGCTCCTACAATGAGCAGTTCTTC.

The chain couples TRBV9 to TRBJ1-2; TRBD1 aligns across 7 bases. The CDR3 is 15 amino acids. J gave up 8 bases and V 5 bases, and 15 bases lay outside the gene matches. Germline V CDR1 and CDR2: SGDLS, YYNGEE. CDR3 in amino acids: CASSRSPTGLDGYTF. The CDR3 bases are TGTGCCAGCAGTCGCAGCCCGACAGGGTTGGACGGCTACACCTTC.

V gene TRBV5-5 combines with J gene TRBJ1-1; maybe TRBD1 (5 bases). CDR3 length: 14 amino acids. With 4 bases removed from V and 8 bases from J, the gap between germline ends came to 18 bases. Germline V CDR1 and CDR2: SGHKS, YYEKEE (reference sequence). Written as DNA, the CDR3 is TGTGCCAGCAGCCTTCAGCCTGACAGCCTCGAAGCTTTCTTT. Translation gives CASSLQPDSLEAFF.

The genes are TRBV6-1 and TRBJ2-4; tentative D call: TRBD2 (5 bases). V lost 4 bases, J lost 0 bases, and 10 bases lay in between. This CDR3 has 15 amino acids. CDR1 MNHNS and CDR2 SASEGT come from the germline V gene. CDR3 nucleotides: TGTGCCAGCAGTGTGGAGGACTTAGCCAAAAACATTCAGTACTTC. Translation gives CASSVEDLAKNIQYF.

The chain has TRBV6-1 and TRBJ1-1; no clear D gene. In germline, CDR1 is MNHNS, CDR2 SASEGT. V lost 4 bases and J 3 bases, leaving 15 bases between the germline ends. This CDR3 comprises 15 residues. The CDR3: CASSASLGVDTEAFF. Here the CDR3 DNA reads TGTGCCAGCAGTGCTAGCCTGGGAGTCGACACTGAAGCTTTCTTT.